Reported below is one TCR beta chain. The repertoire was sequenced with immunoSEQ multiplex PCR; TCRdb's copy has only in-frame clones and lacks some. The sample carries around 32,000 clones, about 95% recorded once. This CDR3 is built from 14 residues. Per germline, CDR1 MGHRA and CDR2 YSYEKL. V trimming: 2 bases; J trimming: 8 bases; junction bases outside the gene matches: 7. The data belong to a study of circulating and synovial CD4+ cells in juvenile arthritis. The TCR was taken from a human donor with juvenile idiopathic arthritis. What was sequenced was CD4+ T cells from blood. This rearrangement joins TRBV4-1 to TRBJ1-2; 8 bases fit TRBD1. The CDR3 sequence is CASSQPGQGRGYTF. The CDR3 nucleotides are TGCGCCAGCAGCCAACCCGGACAGGGCCGCGGCTACACCTTC.